This T cell receptor beta chain was captured in a study of blood T cells in healthy people across ages. This clonotype has a count of ten or more. Its antigen is undetermined. Study outcomes and limitations: CMV status of donors was not determined, possibly confounding expanded clonotype changes.

Peripheral blood was drawn, approximately 9.7 milliliters per donor. Each sample gave at least 6.5 million isolated PBMCs. The V gene's germline CDR1 is SGHTA and CDR2 FQGNSA. Trimming left V 3 bases short and J 7 bases short, with 15 bases between. The CDR3 has 15 residues. Alongside a J-beta primer mix, a sample-barcoded 5' primer served in a second PCR lasting roughly 6 to 11 cycles. A 12-random-nucleotide template-switch adaptor tagged each cDNA molecule. TCRdb re-called the 5' RACE reads through MiXCR, storing one row per CDR3 protein. The sample carries about 290,000 distinct CDR3 sequences, 25% to 30% recorded once.

The source is an older woman in good health. Sequencing was performed on blood. The chain is built from TRBV7-2 and TRBJ2-2; perhaps TRBD2 as D (5 bases). CDR3 DNA sequence: TGTGCCAGCAGCTTCGGGGTTGGGAAACTCGGGGAGCTGTTTTTT. Translation gives CASSFGVGKLGELFF.